Following are 18 T cell receptor beta chains from one sample sequenced in a study of regulatory T cells. General study points: Regulatory T cells from CD3G-deficient patients were less diverse than autologous conventional CD4+ cells and control regulatory cells.

The primer mix had 52 TRBV and 13 TRBJ primers. Profiled with immunoSEQ multiplex PCR; TCRdb holds only in-frame clones, not every one. Of 850 to 1,400 clones in the sample, around 87% were seen once. No antigens are known for them. The source material was CD4+ Tregs sorted from blood. Receptors originate from a person under 45 with CD3G deficiency.

V gene TRBV18 combines with J gene TRBJ1-1, with TRBD1 as a possible D gene (5 bases). The germline gives CDR1 KGHSH, CDR2 LQKENI. The V end lost 3 bases, the J end lost 1 base, and 9 bases lay between the germline ends. The CDR3 contains 14 residues. CDR3 in amino acids: CASSPGHPNTEAFF. The CDR3 bases are TGTGCCAGCTCACCCGGACACCCGAACACTGAAGCTTTCTTT.

The chain recombines TRBV5-1 with TRBJ1-2; 10 positions match TRBD1. The CDR3 covers 17 residues. V shed 1 base, J shed 4 bases, and the junction held 10 bases outside the gene matches. Germline V gene sequence: CDR1 SGHRS, CDR2 YFSETQ. The CDR3 spells CASSLRAGTGDVYGYTF. CDR3 coding DNA: TGCGCCAGCAGCTTGAGGGCCGGGACAGGGGACGTCTATGGCTACACCTTC.

The V call is TRBV19, the J call TRBJ1-2; D unresolved. This CDR3 comprises 15 residues. The V end lost 4 bases, the J end lost 3 bases, and 15 bases lay between the germline ends. The germline gives CDR1 LNHDA, CDR2 SQIVND (reference sequence). CDR3 region: CASSTTITGHYGYTF. CDR3 coding DNA: TGTGCCAGTAGTACAACCATTACGGGTCACTATGGCTACACCTTC. The full variable domain, with the rest looked up from reference TRBV19 and TRBJ1-2, is DGGITQSPKYLFRKEGQNVTLSCEQNLNHDAMYWYRQDPGQGLRLIYYSQIVNDFQKGDIAEGYSVSREKKESFPLTVTSAQKNPTAFYLCASSTTITGHYGYTFGSGTRLTVV.

The chain couples TRBV7-9 to TRBJ2-1; TRBD2 matches at 9 bases. Trimming took 4 bases from V and 6 from J; bases not matched to a gene: 7. Germline CDR1 SEHNR, CDR2 FQNEAQ (reference sequence). The CDR3 covers 15 residues. CDR3 loop: CASSSSGLAINEQFF. The CDR3 nucleotides read TGTGCCAGCAGCTCTTCGGGACTAGCTATCAATGAGCAGTTCTTC.

The genes are TRBV11-2 and TRBJ1-1, with TRBD1 identical over 9 bases. The CDR3 is 15 amino acids. V gave up 4 bases and J gave up 6 bases; unmatched junction bases: 9. Germline lookup yields CDR1 SGHAT and CDR2 FQNNGV. The CDR3 reads CASSSLGQGKPEAFF. The CDR3 nucleotides read TGTGCCAGCAGCTCTCTTGGACAGGGGAAGCCTGAAGCTTTCTTT.

This chain joins TRBV28 and TRBJ2-5; D unresolved. This CDR3 is built from 13 residues. With 3 bases removed from V and 7 bases from J, the gap between germline ends came to 12 bases. Germline-derived CDR1 and CDR2 are MDHEN and SYDVKM. CDR3 coding DNA: TGTGCCAGCAGTTTCGGTATACTTGGGACCCAGTACTTC. Translation: CASSFGILGTQYF.

This chain connects TRBV19 to TRBJ1-1, with 7 bases aligning to TRBD1. The germline V gene has CDR1 LNHDA and CDR2 SQIVND (reference sequence). V was clipped by 3 bases and J by 2 bases; unmatched bases: 3. The CDR3 spans 14 residues. The CDR3 nucleotides read TGTGCCAGTAGTATCGGGACAGCAAACACTGAAGCTTTCTTT. Its translation is CASSIGTANTEAFF.

J is TRBJ1-2 and V is TRBV5-1; 8 bases agree with TRBD1. CDR1 SGHRS and CDR2 YFSETQ come from the germline V gene. CDR3 size: 13 residues. V gave up 4 bases and J gave up 4 bases; unmatched junction bases: 3. The CDR3 here is CASSPQGGYGYTF. The CDR3 coding sequence is TGCGCCAGCAGCCCACAGGGGGGCTATGGCTACACCTTC.

The chain carries TRBV28 and TRBJ2-5, with 9 bases aligning to TRBD1. This CDR3 comprises 15 residues. Trimming removed 5 bases from V and 5 bases from J; junction bases left unmatched: 9. The germline CDR1 and CDR2 sequences are MDHEN and SYDVKM. In nucleotides, the CDR3 is TGTGCCAGCAGTAGGGACAGGGCTGTGGGCGAGACCCAGTACTTC. Encoded protein: CASSRDRAVGETQYF.

The chain carries TRBV28 and TRBJ1-2; D perhaps matches TRBD1 (5 bases). The CDR3 is 12 residues long. Per the germline V gene, CDR1 is MDHEN and CDR2 is SYDVKM. V lost 3 bases and J lost 11, with 13 bases in between. CDR3 protein: CASSFSGRGYTF. The CDR3 DNA is TGTGCCAGCAGTTTCAGTGGTAGGGGTTACACCTTC.

The chain couples TRBV28 to TRBJ2-1, with 7 bases that match TRBD1. The germline V gene encodes CDR1 MDHEN and CDR2 SYDVKM. V lost 6 bases to trimming and J lost 4 bases; unmatched junction nucleotides: 3. The CDR3 runs 13 residues. The chain's CDR3 is CASRGTAYNEQFF. The CDR3 region has the DNA TGTGCCAGCAGAGGGACAGCTTACAATGAGCAGTTCTTC.

The chain recombines TRBV6-6 with TRBJ2-1, with 8 bases that match TRBD1. CDR1 is MNHNY, CDR2 SVGAGI, per germline (reference sequence). There are 15 residues in the CDR3. V trimming: 6 bases; J trimming: 5 bases; junction bases outside the gene matches: 9. The CDR3 nucleotides are TGTGCCAGCAGATACCTGGGACAGGTGAACAATGAGCAGTTCTTC. Protein sequence: CASRYLGQVNNEQFF.

V is TRBV7-2 and J is TRBJ2-3, with 9 nucleotides matching TRBD1. V dropped 3 bases and J dropped 3; count of bases not matched to a gene: 7. This CDR3 has 16 amino acids. Germline lookup yields CDR1 SGHTA and CDR2 FQGNSA. CDR3 protein: CASSLKGQGKTDTQYF. In DNA, the CDR3 is TGTGCCAGCAGCTTGAAGGGACAGGGAAAGACAGATACGCAGTATTTT.

The chain links TRBV5-5 to TRBJ1-1, with 9 nucleotides matching TRBD1. Germline V gene lookup returns CDR1 SGHKS and CDR2 YYEKEE (reference sequence). The CDR3 is 16 amino acids. J gave up 1 base and V 4 bases, and 8 bases lay outside the gene matches. CDR3 region: CASSVRTGEGNTEAFF. The CDR3 region has the DNA TGTGCCAGCAGCGTTCGGACAGGGGAAGGGAACACTGAAGCTTTCTTT.

This clone was detected once. The chain is built from TRBV28 and TRBJ2-5, with TRBD1 matching 10 bases. Germline-derived CDR1 and CDR2 are MDHEN and SYDVKM. J gave up 4 bases and V 6 bases, and 11 bases lay outside the gene matches. This CDR3 region has 16 residues. The CDR3 region has the DNA TGTGCCAGCAGCCGCGGCGCGGGACAGGGGAGAGAGACCCAGTACTTC. Protein sequence: CASSRGAGQGRETQYF.

The chain joins TRBV28 to TRBJ1-1, with D possibly matching TRBD1 (6 bases). Germline values: CDR1 MDHEN, CDR2 SYDVKM. The CDR3 consists of 16 residues. Trimming took 3 bases from V and 6 from J, leaving 20 bases between them. CDR3 amino acids: CASSLGGAGIGAEAFF. The CDR3 DNA reads as TGTGCCAGCAGTTTGGGGGGCGCGGGTATAGGGGCTGAAGCTTTCTTT.

This chain connects TRBV11-2 to TRBJ2-2; 7 nucleotides agree with TRBD2. The CDR3 extends over 17 amino acids. V lost 5 bases to trimming and J lost 7 bases; unmatched junction nucleotides: 16. Germline V CDR1 and CDR2: SGHAT, FQNNGV. The CDR3 sequence is CASSPRGGGPSRGELFF. The CDR3, as DNA: TGTGCCAGCAGCCCCCGCGGCGGGGGACCAAGTCGCGGGGAGCTGTTTTTT.

Worth noting for this clone: Mismatch with germline at one junction end may stem from a read error. The chain uses TRBV7-7 and TRBJ1-2, with D possibly matching TRBD1 (5 bases). CDR1 is SSHAT and CDR2 is FNYEAQ in the germline V gene (reference sequence). CDR3 length: 15 amino acids. DNA for the CDR3: TGTGCTAGCACCCTACGGAGGGGCTGGGGCTATGGCTACACCTTC. Encoded protein: CASTLRRGWGYGYTF. Using reference TRBV7-7 and TRBJ1-2 for the parts outside the CDR3, the full variable domain is GAGVSQSPRYKVTKRGQDVTLRCDPISSHATLYWYQQALGQGPEFLTYFNYEAQPDKSGLPSDRFSAERPEGSISTLTIQRTEQRDSAMYRCASTLRRGWGYGYTFGSGTRLTVV.